These 5 T cell receptor beta chains were all obtained from the same sample, sequenced in a study of blood T cell repertoires in COVID-19. The table came from immunoSEQ multiplex PCR; TCRdb's copy has only in-frame clones and leaves some out. The profile shows some 140,000 clones, about 76% of them singletons. The sequenced sample consisted of peripheral blood. These receptors originate from a man aged 80 or over with acute or convalescent COVID-19.

In its sample, this clone was seen once. The J gene is TRBJ2-7, the V gene TRBV7-2; tentatively, D is TRBD1 (6 bases). This CDR3 is 14 amino acids long. Trimming shortened V by 6 bases and J by 1 base, and 13 bases separated the two germline ends. The germline gives CDR1 SGHTA, CDR2 FQGNSA. The CDR3 coding sequence is TGTGCCAGCAGAACCGGGACACAGTCCTACGAGCAGTACTTC. Translation: CASRTGTQSYEQYF.

CDR3 residues: CASSSGGREEKLFF. CDR3 DNA: TGTGCCAGCAGCTCAGGGGGACGCGAGGAAAAACTGTTTTTT. The chain employs TRBV7-9 and TRBJ1-4, with 7 nucleotides matching TRBD1. The CDR3 has 14 residues. Germline V gives CDR1 SEHNR, CDR2 FQNEAQ (reference sequence). V lost 4 bases to trimming and J lost 8 bases; unmatched junction nucleotides: 7. Looking up the rest from reference TRBV7-9 and TRBJ1-4 gives the full variable domain: DTGVSQNPRHKITKRGQNVTFRCDPISEHNRLYWYRQTLGQGPEFLTYFQNEAQLEKSRLLSDRFSAERPKGSFSTLEIQRTEQGDSAMYLCASSSGGREEKLFFGSGTQLSVL.

The chain has TRBV6-1 and TRBJ1-5, with D perhaps matching TRBD1 (5 bases). CDR1 MNHNS and CDR2 SASEGT come from the germline V gene. The length of the CDR3 is 14 residues. V was pared by 0 bases and J by 8 bases, with 11 bases between. CDR3 bases: TGTGCCAGCAGTGAAGCGGGGGGAATGGAGCCCCAGCATTTT. It translates to CASSEAGGMEPQHF.

This clone was seen more than once but under ten times. This sequence joins TRBV6-4 and TRBJ1-6; weak D call: TRBD1 (6 bases). Germline V gene sequence: CDR1 MRHNA, CDR2 SNTAGT. The CDR3 is 13 amino acids. Trimming removed 6 bases at V and 10 bases at J, with 13 bases between. In nucleotides, the CDR3 is TGTGCCAGCAGCAGTCAGGGGCCCTCACCCCTCCACTTT. As protein: CASSSQGPSPLHF.

This clone has only a few counts. CDR3 in amino acids: CASSLVAPDGSYEQYF. The CDR3 DNA is TGTGCCAGCAGCTTAGTCGCGCCAGACGGGTCCTACGAGCAGTACTTC. The rearrangement joins TRBV7-6 to TRBJ2-7; D gene ambiguous. Germline lookup yields CDR1 SGHVS and CDR2 FNYEAQ. The CDR3 is made up of 16 amino acids. The V gene lost 1 base and the J gene lost 1 base, with 14 bases spanning the gap.